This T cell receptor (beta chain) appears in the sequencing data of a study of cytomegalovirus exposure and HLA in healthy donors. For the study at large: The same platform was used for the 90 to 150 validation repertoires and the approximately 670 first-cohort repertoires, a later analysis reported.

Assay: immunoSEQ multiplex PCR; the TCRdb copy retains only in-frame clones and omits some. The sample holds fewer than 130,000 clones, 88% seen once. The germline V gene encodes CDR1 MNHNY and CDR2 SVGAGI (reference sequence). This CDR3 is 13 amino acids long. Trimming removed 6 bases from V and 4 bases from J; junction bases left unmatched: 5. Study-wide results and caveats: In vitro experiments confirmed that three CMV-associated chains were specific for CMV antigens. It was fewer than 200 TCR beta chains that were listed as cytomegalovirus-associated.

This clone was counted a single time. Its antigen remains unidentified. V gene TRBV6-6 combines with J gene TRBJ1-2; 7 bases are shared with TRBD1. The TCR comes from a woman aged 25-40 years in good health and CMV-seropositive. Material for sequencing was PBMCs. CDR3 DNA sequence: TGTGCCAGCAGAGGCGACAGGGCCTATGGCTACACCTTC. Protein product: CASRGDRAYGYTF.